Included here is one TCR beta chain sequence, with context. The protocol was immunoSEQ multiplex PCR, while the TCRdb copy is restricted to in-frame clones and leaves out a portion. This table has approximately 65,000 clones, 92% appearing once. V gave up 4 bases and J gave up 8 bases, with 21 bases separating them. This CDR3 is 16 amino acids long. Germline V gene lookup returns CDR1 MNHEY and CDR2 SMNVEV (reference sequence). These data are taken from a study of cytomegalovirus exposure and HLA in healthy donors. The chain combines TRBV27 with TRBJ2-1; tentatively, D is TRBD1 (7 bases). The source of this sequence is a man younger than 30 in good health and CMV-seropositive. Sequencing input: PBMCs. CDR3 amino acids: CASSSGGGGRSDEQFF. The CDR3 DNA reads TGTGCCAGCAGTTCAGGGGGAGGTGGACGGTCGGATGAGCAGTTCTTC.